Shown below are 24 T cell receptor beta chains from a single sample sequenced in a study of cytomegalovirus exposure and HLA in healthy donors. The study ran its PCR with 60 Vbeta and 13 Jbeta primers. Here immunoSEQ multiplex PCR was the method, and the copy in TCRdb shows in-frame clones only, minus some. The top ten clones hold more than 3% of a sample with around 120,000 clones, around 79% of them seen once. Specimen: PBMCs. These receptors all stem from a woman aged 40 to 50 in good health and CMV-seronegative.

This chain uses TRBV19 with TRBJ2-1; 8 bases are shared with TRBD2. CDR1 is LNHDA, CDR2 SQIVND, per germline (reference sequence). The CDR3 length is 14 residues. The junction had 8 bases not matched to a gene; V was cut back by 3 bases and J by 10 bases. The CDR3 spells CASSIVAGRSEQFF. The CDR3 DNA follows: TGTGCCAGTAGTATCGTAGCGGGGCGATCGGAGCAGTTCTTC.

V gene TRBV18 combines with J gene TRBJ1-1; perhaps TRBD1 as D (5 bases). Germline CDR1 reads KGHSH; CDR2 reads LQKENI. The CDR3 contains 15 residues. Between the trimmed V and J ends, which lost 6 bases and 0 bases, there was a span of 14 bases. This chain's CDR3 is CASSPSSGVNTEAFF. The CDR3 bases are TGTGCCAGCTCCCCCTCCTCGGGGGTGAACACTGAAGCTTTCTTT.

The chain recombines TRBV25-1 with TRBJ1-1; weak D call: TRBD1 (6 bases). Germline assignment: CDR1 MGHDK and CDR2 SYGVNS. The V and J ends lost 7 bases and 0 bases respectively, with 12 bases between them. CDR3 length: 14 amino acids. The CDR3 region has the DNA TGTGCCAGCACTACGGACAGAATGAACACTGAAGCTTTCTTT. Translation gives CASTTDRMNTEAFF.

This chain joins TRBV5-6 and TRBJ2-7; perhaps TRBD1 as D (6 bases). Trimming cost V 4 bases and J 0 bases, with 11 bases left between them. This CDR3 region has 14 residues. Germline assignment: CDR1 SGHDT and CDR2 YYEEEE. The CDR3, as DNA: TGTGCCAGCAGCCGCCGGGACACCTCCTACGAGCAGTACTTC. The encoded protein is CASSRRDTSYEQYF.

The J gene is TRBJ2-5, the V gene TRBV29-1; 8 bases map to TRBD2. Losses at the gene ends were 4 bases for V and 4 bases for J; bases not matched to a gene: 5. This CDR3 spans 13 amino acids. Germline values: CDR1 SQVTM, CDR2 ANQGSEA. The CDR3 coding sequence is TGCAGCGTTGGGGCGGGGGGCGGAGAGACCCAGTACTTC. Its protein product is CSVGAGGGETQYF.

The gene calls are TRBV6-6 and TRBJ2-5, with D possibly TRBD2 on 6 matching bases. V lost 2 bases and J 5 bases, leaving 15 bases between the germline ends. The CDR3 runs to 15 residues. The germline V gene has CDR1 MNHNY and CDR2 SVGAGI (reference sequence). CDR3: CASSYGPGLRETQYF. The DNA of the CDR3 is TGTGCCAGCAGTTACGGGCCTGGACTAAGGGAGACCCAGTACTTC.

The J gene is TRBJ2-5, the V gene TRBV28; a weak D match, TRBD2 (5 bases). CDR3 length equals 12 residues. V shed 5 bases and J shed 2 bases, with 6 bases lying between them. Germline CDR1 is MDHEN and CDR2 is SYDVKM. CDR3 DNA: TGTGCCAGCAGTCCGGGGCAAGAGACCCAGTACTTC. Translating gives CASSPGQETQYF.

The chain uses TRBV27 and TRBJ2-7, with TRBD2 matching 8 bases. The CDR3 has 14 amino acids. Germline loops: CDR1 MNHEY, CDR2 SMNVEV (reference sequence). The V segment lost 5 bases and the J segment 2 bases; nucleotides outside the gene matches: 5. This CDR3 is CASSPGLVPYEQYF. The CDR3 DNA follows: TGTGCCAGCAGTCCGGGACTAGTACCCTACGAGCAGTACTTC.

This rearrangement joins TRBV28 to TRBJ1-4; no reliable D call. V was cut by 3 bases and J by 7 bases, with 9 bases left in between. This CDR3 has 13 residues. The germline gives CDR1 MDHEN, CDR2 SYDVKM. CDR3 in DNA: TGTGCCAGCAGTTTTGCGGTTATTGAAAAACTGTTTTTT. This sequence encodes CASSFAVIEKLFF.

The sample holds a few counts of this clone. The V gene is TRBV27, the J gene TRBJ2-1; 8 bases fit TRBD2. The CDR3 covers 16 residues. CDR1 and CDR2 from the germline V gene are MNHEY and SMNVEV (reference sequence). V was clipped by 0 bases and J by 4 bases; unmatched bases: 5. The CDR3 sequence is CASSLSTGGPYNEQFF. CDR3 nucleotide sequence: TGTGCCAGCAGTTTATCAACGGGAGGGCCTTACAATGAGCAGTTCTTC.

V usage is TRBV5-1 and J usage is TRBJ1-1, with D maybe TRBD1 (5 bases). With 0 bases removed from V and 3 bases from J, the gap between germline ends came to 12 bases. This CDR3 has 15 residues. Germline loops: CDR1 SGHRS, CDR2 YFSETQ. CDR3 DNA: TGCGCCAGCAGCTTGGGGGGGGGAGACGACACTGAAGCTTTCTTT. It yields the protein CASSLGGGDDTEAFF.

J is TRBJ1-1 and V is TRBV7-9; a possible D gene is TRBD1 (6 bases). CDR1 SEHNR and CDR2 FQNEAQ come from the germline V gene (reference sequence). Trimming shortened V by 1 base and J by 1 base, and 7 bases separated the two germline ends. This CDR3 is 14 amino acids long. CDR3 sequence (DNA): TGTGCCAGCAGCTTAGGGACAGAGAACACTGAAGCTTTCTTT. Protein: CASSLGTENTEAFF.

The rearrangement joins TRBV7-2 to TRBJ1-2, with D possibly being TRBD1 (6 bases). The CDR3 is 14 residues long. V lost 2 bases, J lost 6 bases, and 13 bases lay in between. CDR1 and CDR2 from the germline V gene are SGHTA and FQGNSA. As DNA, the CDR3 is TGTGCCAGCAGCTTAATGGGGGCTGGGAATGGCTACACCTTC. The encoded protein is CASSLMGAGNGYTF. Full variable domain (remainder filled in from reference TRBV7-2 and TRBJ1-2): GAGVSQSPSNKVTEKGKDVELRCDPISGHTALYWYRQSLGQGLEFLIYFQGNSAPDKSGLPSDRFSAERTGGSVSTLTIQRTQQEDSAVYLCASSLMGAGNGYTFGSGTRLTVV.

The chain employs TRBV28 and TRBJ2-1, with TRBD2 as a possible D gene (5 bases). Trimming left V 8 bases short and J 0 bases short, with 8 bases between. The CDR3 has 13 residues. CDR1 is MDHEN, CDR2 SYDVKM, per germline. The CDR3 loop reads CASQLDSYNEQFF. In DNA, the CDR3 is TGTGCCAGCCAACTAGACTCCTACAATGAGCAGTTCTTC.

The chain joins TRBV7-6 to TRBJ2-7, with D possibly being TRBD1 (6 bases). The CDR3 runs 15 residues. Germline V gene sequence: CDR1 SGHVS, CDR2 FNYEAQ. The germline V and J ends were trimmed by 1 base and 3 bases, with 13 bases remaining between them. The CDR3 DNA reads as TGTGCCAGCAGCTTAGTAACGGACAGCCTCTACGAGCAGTACTTC. Its protein is CASSLVTDSLYEQYF.

V gene TRBV19 combines with J gene TRBJ2-2, with 8 bases that match TRBD1. The CDR3 contains 16 residues. CDR1 and CDR2 from the germline V gene are LNHDA and SQIVND (reference sequence). V dropped 6 bases and J dropped 0; count of bases not matched to a gene: 6. The CDR3 reads CASSLQGAPNTGELFF. The CDR3 region has the DNA TGTGCCAGTAGCCTTCAGGGGGCGCCGAACACCGGGGAGCTGTTTTTT.

V is TRBV18 and J is TRBJ2-5; the match to TRBD2 covers 7 bases. Germline values: CDR1 KGHSH, CDR2 LQKENI. After removal of 1 base from V and 2 bases from J, the junction contained 4 bases not matched to a gene. The CDR3 loop spans 15 amino acids. DNA of the CDR3: TGTGCCAGCTCACCACTTAAAGCGGGGCAAGAGACCCAGTACTTC. Amino acid sequence: CASSPLKAGQETQYF.

The gene calls are TRBV19 and TRBJ2-2; the D gene is possibly TRBD1 (6 bases). CDR3 size: 13 residues. V was shortened by 6 bases and J by 3 bases, with 8 bases between the two germline ends. Germline CDR1 and CDR2: LNHDA and SQIVND (reference sequence). The CDR3 loop reads CASRRTDTGELFF. In nucleotides, the CDR3 is TGTGCCAGTAGGAGGACAGACACCGGGGAGCTGTTTTTT.

The chain combines TRBV5-1 with TRBJ1-6, with a tentative D call TRBD1 (6 bases). Germline V gene sequence: CDR1 SGHRS, CDR2 YFSETQ. V was clipped by 4 bases and J by 10 bases, with 15 bases between them. The CDR3 contains 14 residues. The CDR3 DNA reads as TGCGCCAGCAGCCCGGGGAAGGGGGGGTCACCCCTCCACTTT. This encodes CASSPGKGGSPLHF.

This CDR3 is CASSQDSSQPQHF. The CDR3 coding sequence is TGCGCCAGCAGCCAAGATTCGAGTCAGCCCCAGCATTTT. The chain recombines TRBV4-3 with TRBJ1-5, with unresolved D. The germline V gene has CDR1 LGHNA and CDR2 YSLEER. Trimming stripped 0 bases from V and 6 bases from J, with 6 bases between. The CDR3 has 13 amino acids.

The chain employs TRBV28 and TRBJ1-1; the match to TRBD1 covers 7 bases. Germline assignment: CDR1 MDHEN and CDR2 SYDVKM. V was clipped by 4 bases and J by 5 bases; unmatched bases: 4. This CDR3 has 13 amino acids. The CDR3 loop reads CASSSRGRTEAFF. The CDR3 DNA is TGTGCCAGCAGTTCCAGGGGGAGAACTGAAGCTTTCTTT.

This clone was counted a few times. This sequence joins TRBV27 and TRBJ1-2; 8 bases agree with TRBD1. The germline V gene encodes CDR1 MNHEY and CDR2 SMNVEV (reference sequence). Trimming removed 5 bases from V and 6 bases from J; junction bases left unmatched: 8. CDR3 length equals 14 residues. This chain's CDR3 is CASSTRQGRDGYTF. Here the CDR3 DNA reads TGTGCCAGCAGTACGCGACAGGGGCGGGATGGCTACACCTTC.

The chain couples TRBV7-2 to TRBJ2-7; D remains unclear. Germline V gives CDR1 SGHTA, CDR2 FQGNSA. The CDR3 is 15 amino acids. V lost 0 bases and J 0 bases, leaving 9 bases between the germline ends. The DNA of the CDR3 is TGTGCCAGCAGCTTAGCGAGTCGGTTCTCCTACGAGCAGTACTTC. Translation gives CASSLASRFSYEQYF.

This clone occurred a few times. V is TRBV7-2 and J is TRBJ2-7; D is possibly TRBD1 (6 bases). V was shortened by 5 bases and J by 0 bases, with 11 bases between the two germline ends. This CDR3 has 14 amino acids. CDR1 is SGHTA, CDR2 FQGNSA, per germline. CDR3 bases: TGTGCCAGCAGCACCGACAGGCGCTCCTACGAGCAGTACTTC. This gives the protein CASSTDRRSYEQYF.